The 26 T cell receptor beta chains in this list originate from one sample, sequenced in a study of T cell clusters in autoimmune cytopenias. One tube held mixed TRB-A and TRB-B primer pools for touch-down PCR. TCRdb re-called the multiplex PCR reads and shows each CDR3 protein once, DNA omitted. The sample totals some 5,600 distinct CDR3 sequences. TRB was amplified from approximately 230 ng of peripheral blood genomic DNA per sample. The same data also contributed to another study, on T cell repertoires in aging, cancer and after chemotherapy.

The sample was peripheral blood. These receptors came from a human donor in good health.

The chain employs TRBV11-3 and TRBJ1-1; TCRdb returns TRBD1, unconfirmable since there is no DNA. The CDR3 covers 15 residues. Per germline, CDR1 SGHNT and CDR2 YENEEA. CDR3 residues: CASSNLRGVGTEAFF.

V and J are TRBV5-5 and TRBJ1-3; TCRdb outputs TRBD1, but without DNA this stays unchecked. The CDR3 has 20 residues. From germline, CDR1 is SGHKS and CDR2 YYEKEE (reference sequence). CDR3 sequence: CASSWPRQGKLGVSGNTIYF.

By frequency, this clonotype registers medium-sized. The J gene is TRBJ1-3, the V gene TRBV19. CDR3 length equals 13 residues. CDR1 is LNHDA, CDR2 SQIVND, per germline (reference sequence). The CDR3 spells CASSIFGANTIYF.

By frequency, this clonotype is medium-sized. The CDR3 protein is CASSPSSGGPPYEQYF. The chain recombines TRBV6-5 with TRBJ2-7; the D gene TCRdb calls, TRBD2, cannot be checked with no DNA. The CDR3 length is 16 residues. Per the germline V gene, CDR1 is MNHEY and CDR2 is SVGAGI.

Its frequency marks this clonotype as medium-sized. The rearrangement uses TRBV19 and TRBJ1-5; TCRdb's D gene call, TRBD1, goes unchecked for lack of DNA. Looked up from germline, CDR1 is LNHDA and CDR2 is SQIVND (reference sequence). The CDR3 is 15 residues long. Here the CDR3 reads CASSIEDSMYQPQHF.

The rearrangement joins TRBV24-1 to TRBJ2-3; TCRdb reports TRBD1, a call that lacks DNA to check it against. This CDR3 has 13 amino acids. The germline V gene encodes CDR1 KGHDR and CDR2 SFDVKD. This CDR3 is CASNRDNTDTQYF.

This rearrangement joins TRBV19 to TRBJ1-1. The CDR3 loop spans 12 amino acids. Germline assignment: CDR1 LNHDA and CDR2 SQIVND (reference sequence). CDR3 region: CASGFRDTEAFF.

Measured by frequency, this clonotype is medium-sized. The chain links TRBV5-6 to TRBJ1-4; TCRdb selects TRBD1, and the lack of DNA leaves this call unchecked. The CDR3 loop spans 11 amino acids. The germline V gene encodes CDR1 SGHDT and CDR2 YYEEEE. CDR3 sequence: CASGHGEKLFF.

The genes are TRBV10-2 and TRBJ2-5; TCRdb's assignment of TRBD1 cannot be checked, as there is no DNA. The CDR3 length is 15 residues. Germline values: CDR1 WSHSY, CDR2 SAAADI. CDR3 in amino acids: CASSVQPGRQETQYF.

The CDR3 sequence: CASTFGRNYGYTF. V usage is TRBV6-2 or TRBV6-3 and J usage is TRBJ1-2. The germline V gene encodes CDR1 MNHEY and CDR2 SVGEGT. The CDR3 extends over 13 amino acids.

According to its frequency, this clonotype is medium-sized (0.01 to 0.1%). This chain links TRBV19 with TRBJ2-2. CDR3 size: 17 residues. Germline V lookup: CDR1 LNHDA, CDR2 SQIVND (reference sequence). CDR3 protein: CASSLAARLINTGELFF.

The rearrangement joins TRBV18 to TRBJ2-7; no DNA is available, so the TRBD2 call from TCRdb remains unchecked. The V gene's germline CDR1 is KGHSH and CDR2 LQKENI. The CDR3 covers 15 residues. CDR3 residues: CASSPGTSALGEQYF.

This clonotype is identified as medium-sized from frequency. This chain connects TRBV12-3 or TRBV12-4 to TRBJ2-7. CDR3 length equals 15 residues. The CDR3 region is CASSLTAGQPYEQYF.

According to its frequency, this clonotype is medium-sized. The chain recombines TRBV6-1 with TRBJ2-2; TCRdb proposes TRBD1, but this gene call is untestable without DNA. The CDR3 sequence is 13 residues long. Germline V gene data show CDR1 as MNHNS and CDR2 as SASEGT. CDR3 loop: CASRSPGAGELFF.

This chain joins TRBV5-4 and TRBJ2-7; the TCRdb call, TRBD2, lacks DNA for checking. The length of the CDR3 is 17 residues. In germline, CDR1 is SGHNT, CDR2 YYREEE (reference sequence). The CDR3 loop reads CASSLAAGGLRAYEQYF.

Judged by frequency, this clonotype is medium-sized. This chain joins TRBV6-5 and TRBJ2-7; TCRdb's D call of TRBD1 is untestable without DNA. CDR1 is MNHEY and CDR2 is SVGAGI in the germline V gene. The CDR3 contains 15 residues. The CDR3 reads CASTDLSLGYYEQYF.

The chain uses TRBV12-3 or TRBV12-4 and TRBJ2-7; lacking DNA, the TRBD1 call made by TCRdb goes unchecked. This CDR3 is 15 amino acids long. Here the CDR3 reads CASSLGGGETHEQYF.

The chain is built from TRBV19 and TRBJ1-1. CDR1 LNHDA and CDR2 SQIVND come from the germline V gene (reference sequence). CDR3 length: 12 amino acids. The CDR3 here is CASRTLGTEAFF.

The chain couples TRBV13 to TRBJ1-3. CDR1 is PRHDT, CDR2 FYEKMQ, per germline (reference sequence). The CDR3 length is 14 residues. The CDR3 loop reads CASSFGVGGNTIYF.

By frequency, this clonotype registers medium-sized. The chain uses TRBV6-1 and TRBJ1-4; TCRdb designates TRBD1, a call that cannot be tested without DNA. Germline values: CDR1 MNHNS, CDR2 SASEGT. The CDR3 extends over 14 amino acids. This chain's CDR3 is CASSEWTGNEKLFF.

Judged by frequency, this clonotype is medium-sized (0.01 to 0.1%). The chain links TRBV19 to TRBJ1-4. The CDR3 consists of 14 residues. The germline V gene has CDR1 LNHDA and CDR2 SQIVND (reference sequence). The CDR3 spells CASSIGVKREKLFF.

Here the CDR3 reads CASNPTGSVNQPQHF. The chain recombines TRBV6-5 with TRBJ1-5; TCRdb proposes TRBD1, but this gene call is untestable without DNA. Germline values: CDR1 MNHEY, CDR2 SVGAGI. CDR3 length: 15 residues.

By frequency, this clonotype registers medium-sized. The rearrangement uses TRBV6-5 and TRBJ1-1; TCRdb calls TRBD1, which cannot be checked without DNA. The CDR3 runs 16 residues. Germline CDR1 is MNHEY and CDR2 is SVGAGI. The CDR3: CASSYSFRGWNTEAFF.

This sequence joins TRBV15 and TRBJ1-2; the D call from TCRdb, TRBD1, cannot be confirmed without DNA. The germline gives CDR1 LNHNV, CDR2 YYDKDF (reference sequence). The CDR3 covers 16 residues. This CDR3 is CATSREGGQGGYGYTF.

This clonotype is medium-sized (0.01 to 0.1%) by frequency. CDR3 amino acids: CASTLLTPRGLGYTF. The V and J genes are TRBV19 and TRBJ1-2; TCRdb returns TRBD1, unconfirmable since there is no DNA. The CDR3 is 15 residues long. The germline CDR1 and CDR2 sequences are LNHDA and SQIVND (reference sequence). Filled out from reference TRBV19 and TRBJ1-2, the complete variable domain reads DGGITQSPKYLFRKEGQNVTLSCEQNLNHDAMYWYRQDPGQGLRLIYYSQIVNDFQKGDIAEGYSVSREKKESFPLTVTSAQKNPTAFYLCASTLLTPRGLGYTFGSGTRLTVV.

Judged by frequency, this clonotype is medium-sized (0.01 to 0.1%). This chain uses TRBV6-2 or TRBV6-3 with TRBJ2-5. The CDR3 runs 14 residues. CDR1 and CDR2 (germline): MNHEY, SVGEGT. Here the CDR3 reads CASQPLGVQETQYF.